A selection of T cell receptor beta chains follows, all from one sample in a study of cytomegalovirus exposure and HLA in healthy donors. The data were produced by immunoSEQ multiplex PCR, yet TCRdb's version contains in-frame clones alone and is incomplete. The sample consists of approximately 99,000 clones, approximately 85% of them appearing once. Input material: PBMCs. All receptors derive from a woman between 18 and 30 years old in good health and CMV-seronegative. Both conserved end residues are part of each CDR3. The D gene is left open where the match is weak.

TRBD2 TRBJ2-7 TRBV19 15 CASSIASGGGREQYF TGTGCCAGTAGTATAGCCAGCGGGGGAGGTCGGGAGCAGTACTTC
- TRBJ2-2 TRBV10-3 16 CAISDGRQGNTGELFF TGTGCCATCAGTGACGGACGTCAGGGAAACACCGGGGAGCTGTTTTTT
- TRBJ2-1 TRBV6-6 13 CASSYLPRGEQFF TGTGCCAGCAGTTACCTGCCGCGCGGAGAGCAGTTCTTC
- TRBJ1-2 TRBV27 13 CASSSGMSYGYTF TGTGCCAGCAGTTCAGGAATGTCCTATGGCTACACCTTC
- TRBJ1-2 TRBV7-9 15 CASSSNQGWDYGYTF TGTGCCAGCAGCTCAAACCAGGGTTGGGACTATGGCTACACCTTC
- TRBJ2-3 TRBV6-4 15 CASSDSPGGTDTQYF TGTGCCAGCAGTGACTCTCCAGGCGGCACAGATACGCAGTATTTT
TRBD1 TRBJ1-1 TRBV7-8 18 CASSFSGGPPLVNTEAFF TGTGCCAGCAGTTTTTCAGGGGGCCCCCCGTTGGTGAACACTGAAGCTTTCTTT
- TRBJ2-3 TRBV11-2 14 CASSFGQGGDTQYF -
TRBD2 TRBJ2-3 TRBV29-1 14 CSVVTAGFTDTQYF TGCAGCGTGGTCACAGCGGGATTCACAGATACGCAGTATTTT
TRBD1 TRBJ1-2 TRBV7-9 13 CASSLQGAGGYTF TGTGCCAGCAGCTTGCAGGGGGCTGGAGGCTACACCTTC
TRBD1 TRBJ1-5 TRBV6-5 15 CASSLGTGLNQPQHF TGTGCCAGCAGTCTCGGGACAGGCCTCAATCAGCCCCAGCATTTT
TRBD1 TRBJ2-7 TRBV28 15 CASSSWTGGINEQYF TGTGCCAGCAGTTCATGGACAGGGGGAATCAACGAGCAGTACTTC
- TRBJ2-7 TRBV15 15 CATSGVGSLSYEQYF TGTGCCACCAGCGGAGTGGGGAGTCTCTCCTACGAGCAGTACTTC
TRBD2 TRBJ2-7 TRBV9 16 CASSTGTSGGAREQYF TGTGCCAGCAGCACCGGGACTAGCGGGGGGGCACGCGAGCAGTACTTC
TRBD1 TRBJ1-2 TRBV5-6 17 CASSLVKWDRANYGYTF TGTGCCAGCAGCTTGGTGAAATGGGACAGGGCCAACTATGGCTACACCTTC
TRBD1 TRBJ1-6 TRBV27 14 CASSMDRGGSPLHF TGTGCCAGCAGTATGGACAGGGGAGGGTCACCCCTCCACTTT